A selection of T cell receptor beta chains follows, all from one sample in a study of beta chain features in type 1 diabetes. The protocol was immunoSEQ multiplex PCR, while the TCRdb copy is restricted to in-frame clones and leaves out a portion. The repertoire has a few hundred thousand clones, 11% of them found once; the top ten carry around 0.015%. The source material was naive CD4+ T cells from blood. The receptors were gathered from a man aged 25-45 years with type 1 diabetes. Both conserved end residues are part of each CDR3. The D gene is left open where the match is weak. Size tells how often a clone was seen (once, few, many) or the class of an expanded clone, and some rows leave it out.

j_gene,d_gene,abundance,v_gene,CDR3aa,CDR3nt
TRBJ2-5,TRBD1,few,TRBV5-1,CASSLRGTGRETQYF,TGCGCCAGCAGCTTGAGAGGGACAGGGAGAGAGACCCAGTACTTC
TRBJ2-1,TRBD1,-,TRBV30,CAWGQGLRNEQFF,TGTGCCTGGGGACAGGGGCTCCGCAATGAGCAGTTCTTC
TRBJ2-1,-,-,TRBV9,CASSVVGGWEQFF,TGTGCCAGCAGCGTAGTGGGGGGATGGGAGCAGTTCTTC
TRBJ2-5,TRBD1,-,TRBV29-1,CSGGQAQETQYF,TGCAGCGGGGGACAGGCGCAAGAGACCCAGTACTTC
TRBJ2-1,-,few,TRBV28,CASSERYNEQFF,TGTGCCAGCAGTGAGCGCTACAATGAGCAGTTCTTC
TRBJ1-4,TRBD1,few,TRBV15,CATSRDTGGWEKLFF,TGTGCCACCAGCAGAGATACAGGGGGCTGGGAAAAACTGTTTTTT
TRBJ2-7,TRBD1,-,TRBV29-1,CSVEAGGYEQYF,TGCAGCGTTGAGGCAGGGGGCTACGAGCAGTACTTC
TRBJ1-1,-,few,TRBV4-1,CASSQGSGEAFF,TGCGCCAGCAGCCAAGGGTCGGGGGAAGCTTTCTTT
TRBJ1-1,TRBD1,few,TRBV4-3,CASSQQGGEAFF,TGCGCCAGCAGCCAACAGGGGGGAGAAGCTTTCTTT
TRBJ1-2,-,few,TRBV5-1,CASSFSGANGYGYTF,TGCGCCAGCAGCTTCTCAGGGGCTAATGGCTATGGCTACACCTTC
TRBJ2-2,TRBD1,-,TRBV30,CAWSAEDRVYTGELFF,TGTGCCTGGAGTGCAGAAGACAGGGTATATACCGGGGAGCTGTTTTTT
TRBJ2-3,TRBD2,few,TRBV7-3,CANERGGRDTQYF,TGTGCCAACGAGCGGGGGGGTAGAGATACGCAGTATTTT
TRBJ2-7,-,-,TRBV5-6,CASSYDRGLYEQYF,TGTGCCAGCAGCTATGACAGGGGACTATACGAGCAGTACTTC
TRBJ2-3,TRBD1,-,TRBV28,CASSTQSQGMDTQYF,TGTGCCAGCAGTACTCAGTCACAGGGGATGGATACGCAGTATTTT